This T cell receptor (beta chain) was observed in a study of beta chain features in type 1 diabetes. CDR1 and CDR2 from the germline V gene are SGHTA and FQGTGA. This CDR3 region has 16 residues. Unmatched junction bases numbered 7, after V lost 1 base and J lost 6 bases. Investigators reverse transcribed all isolated RNA, so they sequenced expressed TCRB transcripts. Clones were sequenced by immunoSEQ multiplex PCR, and TCRdb holds only the in-frame ones, with some missing. The data hold 400,000 to 500,000 clones, with approximately 13% observed a single time. Sequenced input: naive CD4+ T cells from blood. V and J are TRBV7-3 and TRBJ2-1, with 9 bases aligning to TRBD2. This receptor was taken from a man aged 30-40 years in good health. CDR3 sequence: CASSLNQASGTNEQFF. Here the CDR3 DNA reads TGTGCCAGCAGCTTAAATCAAGCTAGCGGGACCAATGAGCAGTTCTTC. Filled out from reference TRBV7-3 and TRBJ2-1, the complete variable domain reads GAGVSQTPSNKVTEKGKYVELRCDPISGHTALYWYRQSLGQGPEFLIYFQGTGAADDSGLPNDRFFAVRPEGSVSTLKIQRTERGDSAVYLCASSLNQASGTNEQFFGPGTRLTVL.